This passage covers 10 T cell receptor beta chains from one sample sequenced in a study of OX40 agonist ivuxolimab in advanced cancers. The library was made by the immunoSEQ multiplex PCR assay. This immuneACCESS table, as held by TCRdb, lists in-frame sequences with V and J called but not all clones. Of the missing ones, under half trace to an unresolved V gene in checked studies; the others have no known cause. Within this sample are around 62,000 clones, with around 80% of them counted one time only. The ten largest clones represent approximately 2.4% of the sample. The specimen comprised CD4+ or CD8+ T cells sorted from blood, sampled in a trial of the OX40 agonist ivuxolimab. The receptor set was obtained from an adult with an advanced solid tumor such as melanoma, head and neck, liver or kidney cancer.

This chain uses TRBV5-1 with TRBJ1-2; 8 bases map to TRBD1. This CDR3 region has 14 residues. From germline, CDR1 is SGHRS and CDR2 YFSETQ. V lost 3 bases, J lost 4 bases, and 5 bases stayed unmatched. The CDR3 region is CASSSDRVLYGYTF. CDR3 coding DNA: TGCGCCAGCAGCTCGGACAGGGTGCTCTATGGCTACACCTTC.

CDR3 sequence reads: CASSSRRQVQETQYF. The CDR3 DNA follows: TGTGCCAGCAGCTCCCGGAGACAGGTCCAAGAGACCCAGTACTTC. The gene calls are TRBV5-4 and TRBJ2-5; possibly TRBD1 for D (6 bases). With 3 bases removed from V and 1 base from J, the gap between germline ends came to 13 bases. The germline gives CDR1 SGHNT, CDR2 YYREEE (reference sequence). CDR3 length equals 15 residues.

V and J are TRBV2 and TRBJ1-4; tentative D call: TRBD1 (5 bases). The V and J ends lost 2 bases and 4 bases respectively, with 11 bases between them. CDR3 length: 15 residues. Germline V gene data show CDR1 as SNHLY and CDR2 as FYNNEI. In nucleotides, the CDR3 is TGTGCCAGCAGTGAACCGCAGGGCTATAATGAAAAACTGTTTTTT. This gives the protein CASSEPQGYNEKLFF.

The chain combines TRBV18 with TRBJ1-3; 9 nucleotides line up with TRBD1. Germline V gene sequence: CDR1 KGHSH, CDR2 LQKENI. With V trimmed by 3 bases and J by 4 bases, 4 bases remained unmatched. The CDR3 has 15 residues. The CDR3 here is CASSPGQGGGNTIYF. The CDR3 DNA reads TGTGCCAGCTCACCGGGACAGGGCGGAGGAAACACCATATATTTT.

The CDR3, as DNA: TGTGCCGTTCCGACTAGCGATACAGATACGCAGTATTTT. Its protein is CAVPTSDTDTQYF. This chain uses TRBV7-9 with TRBJ2-3; 8 bases are a match to TRBD2. The CDR3 is made up of 13 amino acids. CDR1 SEHNR and CDR2 FQNEAQ come from the germline V gene (reference sequence). V lost 11 bases and J lost 3; bases outside the gene matches: 7.

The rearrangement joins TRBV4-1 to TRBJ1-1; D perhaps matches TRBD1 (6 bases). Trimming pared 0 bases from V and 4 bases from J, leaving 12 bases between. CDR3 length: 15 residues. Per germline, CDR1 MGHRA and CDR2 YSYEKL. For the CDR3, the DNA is TGCGCCAGCAGCCAAGATAGGGGGGAGGGCACTGAAGCTTTCTTT. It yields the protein CASSQDRGEGTEAFF.

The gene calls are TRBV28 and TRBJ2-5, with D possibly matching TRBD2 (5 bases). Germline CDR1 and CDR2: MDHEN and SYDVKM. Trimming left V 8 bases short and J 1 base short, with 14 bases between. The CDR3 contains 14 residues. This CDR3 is CASARVGVQETQYF. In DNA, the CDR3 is TGTGCCAGCGCAAGAGTCGGGGTCCAAGAGACCCAGTACTTC.

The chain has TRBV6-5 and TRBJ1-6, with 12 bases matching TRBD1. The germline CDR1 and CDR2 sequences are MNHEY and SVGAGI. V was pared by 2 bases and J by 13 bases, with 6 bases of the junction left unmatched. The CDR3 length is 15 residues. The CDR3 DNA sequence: TGTGCCAGCAGTTACCAACCGGGACAGGGGGCCCCCCTCCACTTT. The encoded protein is CASSYQPGQGAPLHF.

The CDR3 DNA follows: TGTGCCAGCAGGGATGATAACTATGGCTACACCTTC. It yields the protein CASRDDNYGYTF. The V gene is TRBV25-1, the J gene TRBJ1-2; D remains unclear. V lost 6 bases to trimming and J lost 1 base, with 6 bases between them. The CDR3 totals 12 residues. Germline V lookup: CDR1 MGHDK, CDR2 SYGVNS.

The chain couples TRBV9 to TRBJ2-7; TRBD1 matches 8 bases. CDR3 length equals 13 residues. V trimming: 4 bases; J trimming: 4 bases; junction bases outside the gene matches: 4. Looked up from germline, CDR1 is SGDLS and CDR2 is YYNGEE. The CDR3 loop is CASSPGGWYEQYF. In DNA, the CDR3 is TGTGCCAGCAGCCCAGGGGGCTGGTACGAGCAGTACTTC.